This TCR beta chain is from a study of blood T cell repertoires in COVID-19. Study-level background: Samples taken during acute and convalescent COVID-19 were collected in the United States, Italy and Spain.

The CDR3 is 17 amino acids. The ends lost 3 bases at V and 2 bases at J; junction bases unmatched: 15. In germline, CDR1 is DFQATT, CDR2 SNEGSKA (reference sequence). Per the original methods: Amplification with reference gene primers provided the estimates of nucleated cell counts. Clones were read by immunoSEQ multiplex PCR, and TCRdb kept only the in-frame ones, dropping some. That table gives V, J and clone size, and the DNA gave D and trimming. The repertoire holds 200,000 to 250,000 clones, with about 85% as singletons. Source material: peripheral blood. This receptor was identified in a woman between 18 and 30 years old who had recovered from COVID-19. The rearrangement links TRBV20-1 to TRBJ2-7; TRBD1 matches 8 bases. The CDR3 region has the DNA TGCAGTGCTAGTACCTTCCAGGACAGGGAATTCACCTACGAGCAGTACTTC. It is translated as CSASTFQDREFTYEQYF.